These 26 T cell receptor beta chains share one sample of origin, sequenced in a study of beta chain features in type 1 diabetes. Of the isolated RNA, all was reverse transcribed, and so the sequenced material was expressed TCRB transcripts. Profiling relied on immunoSEQ multiplex PCR, and the TCRdb table lists in-frame clones only, not all of them. In the table there are 300,000 to 400,000 clones, 8% of which are singletons. Specimen: central memory CD4+ T cells from blood. The receptor source for this set is a woman between 18 and 30 years old in good health.

This clone was seen many times. The J gene is TRBJ2-1, the V gene TRBV2, with 11 bases fitting TRBD1. With V trimmed by 5 bases and J by 7 bases, 7 bases remained unmatched. The CDR3 extends over 15 amino acids. CDR1 SNHLY and CDR2 FYNNEI come from the germline V gene. CDR3 sequence: CASSLDRGLENEQFF. The CDR3 nucleotides read TGTGCCAGCAGTTTGGACAGGGGGCTGGAGAATGAGCAGTTCTTC.

The chain uses TRBV19 and TRBJ1-5, with unresolved D. Trimming shortened V by 8 bases and J by 3 bases, and 5 bases separated the two germline ends. This CDR3 is 11 amino acids long. Per germline, CDR1 LNHDA and CDR2 SQIVND (reference sequence). As DNA, the CDR3 is TGTGCCAGTGGCGTCAATCAGCCCCAGCATTTT. Protein sequence: CASGVNQPQHF.

To note about this clone: Other DNA variants within this sample encode the same CDR3. The chain has TRBV9 and TRBJ1-4; a possible D gene is TRBD1 (6 bases). V lost 0 bases to trimming and J lost 2 bases, with 8 bases between them. Germline V gives CDR1 SGDLS, CDR2 YYNGEE. The CDR3 runs to 15 residues. The CDR3 region has the DNA TGTGCCAGCAGCGTAGCAGGGGACACTAATGAAAAACTGTTTTTT. Its translation is CASSVAGDTNEKLFF.

Ten or more counts support this clone. The CDR3: CASRRDTWELFF. CDR3 nucleotide sequence: TGTGCCAGCAGACGAGACACGTGGGAGCTGTTTTTT. The gene calls are TRBV7-9 and TRBJ2-2; no reliable D call. This CDR3 has 12 residues. The germline V gene encodes CDR1 SEHNR and CDR2 FQNEAQ (reference sequence). V was trimmed by 6 bases and J by 9 bases, leaving 11 bases between them.

This chain uses TRBV7-3 with TRBJ2-2, with TRBD1 identical over 7 bases. The CDR3 contains 16 residues. V gave up 5 bases and J gave up 4 bases; unmatched junction bases: 10. Germline V gene sequence: CDR1 SGHTA, CDR2 FQGTGA. The CDR3 loop reads CASSTIDRVATGELFF. CDR3 nucleotides: TGTGCCAGCAGCACCATCGACAGGGTAGCCACCGGGGAGCTGTTTTTT.

The chain carries TRBV28 and TRBJ2-5; possibly TRBD1 for D (6 bases). Germline values: CDR1 MDHEN, CDR2 SYDVKM. V gave up 4 bases and J gave up 3 bases, with 15 bases separating them. This CDR3 spans 15 amino acids. CDR3 in DNA: TGTGCCAGCAGTTCCGTCGCGACAGGAGAAGAGACCCAGTACTTC. As protein: CASSSVATGEETQYF.

The V gene is TRBV28, the J gene TRBJ1-5, with D perhaps matching TRBD1 (5 bases). V lost 5 bases, J lost 2 bases, and 13 bases lay in between. Germline CDR1 reads MDHEN; CDR2 reads SYDVKM. This CDR3 has 15 amino acids. The CDR3 bases are TGTGCCAGCAGTCCATTAAGGGGCGGCAATCAGCCCCAGCATTTT. This sequence encodes CASSPLRGGNQPQHF.

This clone was counted many times. V and J are TRBV6-5 and TRBJ2-2; D gene ambiguous. This CDR3 has 14 amino acids. Trimming cost V 5 bases and J 2 bases, with 9 bases left between them. The V gene's germline CDR1 is MNHEY and CDR2 SVGAGI. CDR3 loop: CASSPWANTGELFF. CDR3 DNA: TGTGCCAGCAGTCCCTGGGCCAACACCGGGGAGCTGTTTTTT.

The chain employs TRBV6-5 and TRBJ2-1, with TRBD2 as a possible D gene (6 bases). Trimming stripped 7 bases from V and 9 bases from J, with 22 bases between. Germline V gene data show CDR1 as MNHEY and CDR2 as SVGAGI. The CDR3 consists of 15 residues. The CDR3 DNA follows: TGTGCCAGCACCTATGGAGGGGATGGGATCGCTGAGCAGTTCTTC. It codes for CASTYGGDGIAEQFF.

The rearrangement uses TRBV5-6 and TRBJ1-2, with a possible D match to TRBD1 (6 bases). The CDR3 totals 15 residues. Germline values: CDR1 SGHDT, CDR2 YYEEEE. V was clipped by 4 bases and J by 4 bases, with 17 bases between them. The CDR3 protein is CASSDGRAGAYGYTF. DNA of the CDR3: TGTGCCAGCAGCGATGGCCGGGCAGGGGCCTATGGCTACACCTTC.

About this clone itself: Other nucleotide sequences in the sample specify the same CDR3. This chain links TRBV6-5 with TRBJ1-2; D gene unclear. The length of the CDR3 is 14 residues. V lost 2 bases to trimming and J lost 8 bases, with 15 bases between them. From germline, CDR1 is MNHEY and CDR2 SVGAGI. Here the CDR3 DNA reads TGTGCCAGCAGTTACACGGGGTTAGGAGGAGGCTACACCTTC. Amino acids: CASSYTGLGGGYTF.

This clone turned up a few times. The CDR3 nucleotides are TGCGCCAGCAGGGGACAGGGTGCAGATACGCAGTATTTT. Its translation is CASRGQGADTQYF. This rearrangement joins TRBV5-1 to TRBJ2-3; 9 bases align to TRBD1. This CDR3 spans 13 amino acids. Trimming at V came to 5 bases and at J to 4 bases, leaving 2 bases not matched to a gene. Germline CDR1 is SGHRS and CDR2 is YFSETQ.

This clone was seen a handful of times. This chain uses TRBV2 with TRBJ2-5, with D uncertain. The CDR3 totals 13 residues. V lost 3 bases and J lost 5, with 10 bases in between. Germline lookup yields CDR1 SNHLY and CDR2 FYNNEI. The CDR3 is CASSDPSKETQYF. Written as DNA, the CDR3 is TGTGCCAGCAGTGACCCGTCTAAGGAGACCCAGTACTTC. The variable domain in full, with the rest retrieved from reference TRBV2 and TRBJ2-5, is EPEVTQTPSHQVTQMGQEVILRCVPISNHLYFYWYRQILGQKVEFLVSFYNNEISEKSEIFDDQFSVERPDGSNFTLKIRSTKLEDSAMYFCASSDPSKETQYFGPGTRLLVL.

V and J are TRBV9 and TRBJ2-5; 9 nucleotides align to TRBD2. Per germline, CDR1 SGDLS and CDR2 YYNGEE. With 7 bases clipped from V and 5 bases from J, the junction kept 6 bases outside the gene matches. This CDR3 region has 13 residues. CDR3 DNA sequence: TGTGCCAGCGGACAAGCGGGAGGTGAGACCCAGTACTTC. Its protein is CASGQAGGETQYF.

Ten or more counts support this clone. V gene TRBV7-9 combines with J gene TRBJ2-7; TRBD2 might be the D (6 bases). Germline V lookup: CDR1 SEHNR, CDR2 FQNEAQ (reference sequence). With 5 bases removed from V and 3 bases from J, the gap between germline ends came to 14 bases. The CDR3 has 14 amino acids. The CDR3: CASSPGGSGYEQYF. The CDR3 coding sequence is TGTGCCAGCAGCCCCGGTGGTAGCGGCTACGAGCAGTACTTC.

This clone has more than one count but fewer than ten. The rearrangement joins TRBV18 to TRBJ1-5; 8 bases agree with TRBD1. V shed 4 bases, J shed 0 bases, and the junction held 5 bases outside the gene matches. CDR3 length: 16 amino acids. Germline V CDR1 and CDR2: KGHSH, LQKENI. The CDR3: CASSRDRGGSNQPQHF. In DNA, the CDR3 is TGTGCCAGCTCACGCGACAGGGGCGGTAGCAATCAGCCCCAGCATTTT.

This clone has just a few counts. The chain carries TRBV28 and TRBJ1-3; 9 bases align to TRBD1. The CDR3 runs to 15 residues. The ends lost 4 bases at V and 0 bases at J; junction bases unmatched: 1. Germline V lookup: CDR1 MDHEN, CDR2 SYDVKM. The CDR3 protein is CASSSDRGSGNTIYF. The CDR3 DNA is TGTGCCAGCAGTTCGGACAGGGGCTCTGGAAACACCATATATTTT.

This clone turned up a few times. The gene calls are TRBV5-5 and TRBJ2-6; no clear D gene. The germline V gene has CDR1 SGHKS and CDR2 YYEKEE (reference sequence). V gave up 4 bases and J gave up 0 bases, with 8 bases separating them. CDR3 length: 15 residues. The CDR3 DNA reads TGTGCCAGCAGCCAAGACGACTCTGGGGCCAACGTCCTGACTTTC. Translating gives CASSQDDSGANVLTF.

This clone has a handful of counts. Here the CDR3 DNA reads TGTGCCAGCAGCTTAGCGGCGGCAGGCACGAACAATGAGCAGTTCTTC. It specifies CASSLAAAGTNNEQFF. V gene TRBV7-9 combines with J gene TRBJ2-1; D is unresolved. The V end was cut by 0 bases, the J end by 5 bases, with 14 bases between. The CDR3 loop spans 16 amino acids. The germline CDR1 and CDR2 sequences are SEHNR and FQNEAQ (reference sequence).

The J gene is TRBJ2-1, the V gene TRBV5-1; D perhaps matches TRBD2 (5 bases). V lost 7 bases and J 6 bases, leaving 17 bases between the germline ends. The CDR3 covers 14 residues. Germline values: CDR1 SGHRS, CDR2 YFSETQ. The CDR3 DNA reads TGCGCCAGCGGGCCCCCCACGGGGAGCAATGAGCAGTTCTTC. This encodes CASGPPTGSNEQFF.

This clone occurred a few times. This rearrangement joins TRBV11-2 to TRBJ2-1, with TRBD2 identical over 12 bases. Germline V CDR1 and CDR2: SGHAT, FQNNGV. CDR3 length equals 15 residues. V dropped 3 bases and J dropped 12; count of bases not matched to a gene: 9. CDR3 bases: TGTGCCAGCAGCTTCCAAAGGCTAGCGGGAGGGTCGCAGTTCTTC. Amino acid sequence: CASSFQRLAGGSQFF.

This chain links TRBV18 with TRBJ2-7; D is perhaps TRBD1 (6 bases). The germline CDR1 and CDR2 sequences are KGHSH and LQKENI. The CDR3 has 12 residues. With 4 bases removed from V and 4 bases from J, the gap between germline ends came to 8 bases. Written as DNA, the CDR3 is TGTGCCAGCTCACTACAGGGATACGAGCAGTACTTC. Translated: CASSLQGYEQYF.

This clone has more than one count but fewer than ten. The chain links TRBV2 to TRBJ1-2; D ambiguous. This CDR3 has 13 residues. Trimming left V 4 bases short and J 3 bases short, with 9 bases between. Germline V gene data show CDR1 as SNHLY and CDR2 as FYNNEI. CDR3 nucleotide sequence: TGTGCCAGCAGTGCCAACACGGACTATGGCTACACCTTC. Protein: CASSANTDYGYTF.

This clone was recorded a few times. The V call is TRBV6-6, the J call TRBJ2-5; 8 positions match TRBD1. This CDR3 comprises 12 residues. Germline V lookup: CDR1 MNHNY, CDR2 SVGAGI (reference sequence). With 10 bases clipped from V and 4 bases from J, the junction kept 5 bases outside the gene matches. CDR3 DNA sequence: TGTGCCATTCAGGGGGCCGGAGAGACCCAGTACTTC. This encodes CAIQGAGETQYF.

This clone has more than one count but fewer than ten. The chain links TRBV5-1 to TRBJ2-1, with TRBD2 identical over 9 bases. The CDR3 has 16 amino acids. V shed 4 bases, J shed 3 bases, and the junction held 8 bases outside the gene matches. Germline V lookup: CDR1 SGHRS, CDR2 YFSETQ. CDR3 sequence reads: CASSDASSGVYNEQFF. CDR3 coding DNA: TGCGCCAGCAGCGATGCTTCTAGCGGGGTCTACAATGAGCAGTTCTTC.

J is TRBJ2-1 and V is TRBV10-3, with 11 bases identical to TRBD1. This CDR3 region has 16 residues. The trim removed 2 bases at V and 9 bases at J, leaving 9 bases unmatched. CDR1 is ENHRY and CDR2 is SYGVKD in the germline V gene. This chain's CDR3 is CAISEGRDRGWREQFF. The DNA for the CDR3 is TGTGCCATCAGTGAGGGCCGGGACAGGGGGTGGCGTGAGCAGTTCTTC.